This TCR beta chain came from a study of sequential checkpoint blockade in melanoma. Study details: First-line arms were nivolumab then ipilimumab, or the reverse, randomized 1:1. Around 21 patients had tumor biopsies before treatment and at week 13.

Some clones are missing from TCRdb's copy, which holds only in-frame ones; the method was immunoSEQ multiplex PCR. Of some 9,200 clones detected, around 23% appear once; the ten largest clones hold around 11%. This clone was found many times. Treatment: randomized to nivolumab then ipilimumab (arm A) or the reverse (arm B). None of the patients previously received DNA-damaging chemotherapy. The receptor comes from a human donor with melanoma. Material: tumor tissue (inferred from file names), obtained from a patient given nivolumab and ipilimumab in sequence.

CDR3 nucleotides: TGTGCCAGCAGCGCCGGAGGCTACGGAGACACTGAAGCTTTCTTT. This codes for CASSAGGYGDTEAFF. The chain has TRBV9 and TRBJ1-1; D unresolved. The CDR3 extends over 15 amino acids. CDR1 and CDR2 from the germline V gene are SGDLS and YYNGEE. Trimming stripped 3 bases from V and 3 bases from J, with 15 bases between.